Below are 24 T cell receptor beta chains sequenced from a single sample in a study of early stage breast cancer tumors. The protocol was immunoSEQ multiplex PCR, while the TCRdb copy is restricted to in-frame clones and leaves out a portion. This table has approximately 20,000 clones, more than 70% appearing once. The specimen was blood. The receptors stem from a person aged 70 to 85 with breast cancer.

The gene calls are TRBV4-2 and TRBJ2-2; D is ambiguous. V was clipped by 4 bases and J by 6 bases, with 6 bases between them. Germline V gene lookup returns CDR1 LGHNA and CDR2 YNFKEQ. This CDR3 region has 12 residues. The CDR3, as DNA: TGTGCCAGCAGCCGAACATCCGGGGAGCTGTTTTTT. Translation: CASSRTSGELFF.

The chain is built from TRBV7-8 and TRBJ2-2, with a weak D call TRBD1 (7 bases). The germline V gene encodes CDR1 SGHVS and CDR2 FQNEAQ. The CDR3 is 15 residues long. V gave up 6 bases and J gave up 0 bases, with 11 bases separating them. The CDR3: CASRQGGSNTGELFF. Here the CDR3 DNA reads TGTGCCAGCAGGCAGGGGGGCTCGAACACCGGGGAGCTGTTTTTT.

The rearrangement links TRBV6-1 to TRBJ2-7; 9 bases align to TRBD1. The germline CDR1 and CDR2 sequences are MNHNS and SASEGT. This CDR3 is 14 amino acids long. J gave up 2 bases and V 6 bases, and 5 bases lay outside the gene matches. The CDR3 bases are TGTGCCAGCAGCTCCGGGACAGGGCCCTACGAGCAGTACTTC. Encoded protein: CASSSGTGPYEQYF.

This rearrangement joins TRBV9 to TRBJ1-5; D is uncertain. Germline V CDR1 and CDR2: SGDLS, YYNGEE. V was trimmed by 0 bases and J by 5 bases, leaving 6 bases between them. The CDR3 is 13 amino acids. The chain's CDR3 is CASSVAGYQPQHF. The CDR3 nucleotides read TGTGCCAGCAGCGTAGCCGGGTATCAGCCCCAGCATTTT.

V is TRBV5-1 and J is TRBJ2-7; 10 bases are shared with TRBD1. The CDR3 is 15 residues long. Germline CDR1 and CDR2: SGHRS and YFSETQ. V shed 4 bases and J 2 bases; nucleotides not matched to a gene: 6. CDR3: CASSLMGQGTYEQYF. DNA for the CDR3: TGCGCCAGCAGCCTGATGGGACAGGGGACCTACGAGCAGTACTTC.

The gene calls are TRBV2 and TRBJ1-1, with 8 nucleotides matching TRBD1. V dropped 5 bases and J dropped 1; count of bases not matched to a gene: 3. Germline V gives CDR1 SNHLY, CDR2 FYNNEI. This CDR3 has 14 amino acids. CDR3 region: CASSFDRGNTEAFF. As DNA, the CDR3 is TGTGCCAGCAGTTTCGACAGGGGGAACACTGAAGCTTTCTTT.

The chain couples TRBV11-3 to TRBJ2-3, with D tentatively TRBD1 (6 bases). Germline lookup yields CDR1 SGHNT and CDR2 YENEEA. V shed 1 base and J shed 5 bases, with 10 bases lying between them. CDR3 size: 14 residues. This CDR3 reads CASSLGGGGDTQYF. Written as DNA, the CDR3 is TGTGCCAGCAGCTTAGGTGGGGGCGGAGATACGCAGTATTTT.

The rearrangement joins TRBV2 to TRBJ1-6; D is undetermined. There are 14 residues in the CDR3. Trimming took off 4 bases at V and 4 bases at J, with 8 bases between the two ends. Germline loops: CDR1 SNHLY, CDR2 FYNNEI. CDR3 in amino acids: CASSVQKYNSPLHF. CDR3 in DNA: TGTGCCAGCAGTGTCCAGAAATATAATTCACCCCTCCACTTT.

The chain joins TRBV2 to TRBJ2-1; 8 bases align to TRBD1. CDR1 is SNHLY and CDR2 is FYNNEI in the germline V gene. With 6 bases clipped from V and 7 bases from J, the junction kept 5 bases outside the gene matches. The CDR3 spans 13 residues. The CDR3 coding sequence is TGTGCCAGCAGCCCAAACAGGGGGAATGAGCAGTTCTTC. The encoded protein is CASSPNRGNEQFF.

V is TRBV28 and J is TRBJ1-3; TRBD1 is a possible D gene (5 bases). Germline lookup yields CDR1 MDHEN and CDR2 SYDVKM. V lost 8 bases, J lost 8 bases, and 25 bases lay in between. This CDR3 comprises 16 residues. This CDR3 is CASGRGGVSIRDTIYF. In DNA form, the CDR3 reads TGTGCCAGCGGCCGGGGAGGGGTCAGCATTCGCGACACCATATATTTT.

This clone was counted a single time. V is TRBV6-5 and J is TRBJ1-1; TRBD1 matches 9 bases. Per germline, CDR1 MNHEY and CDR2 SVGAGI. V was clipped by 6 bases and J by 6 bases; unmatched bases: 11. The CDR3 sequence is 15 residues long. DNA of the CDR3: TGTGCCAGCAGGAAACGGGGACAGGGTGGATCTGAAGCTTTCTTT. Its protein is CASRKRGQGGSEAFF.

This rearrangement joins TRBV7-9 to TRBJ2-1; 10 nucleotides line up with TRBD2. The germline CDR1 and CDR2 sequences are SEHNR and FQNEAQ (reference sequence). The CDR3 consists of 16 residues. The V segment lost 4 bases and the J segment 7 bases; nucleotides outside the gene matches: 10. CDR3 coding DNA: TGTGCCAGCAGCTCCGACAGCGGGGGGGCCTCGAATGAGCAGTTCTTC. It specifies CASSSDSGGASNEQFF.

This sequence joins TRBV25-1 and TRBJ2-3; a weak D match, TRBD2 (6 bases). This CDR3 contains 14 residues. The germline CDR1 and CDR2 sequences are MGHDK and SYGVNS. Trimming left V 6 bases short and J 2 bases short, with 12 bases between. The CDR3 sequence: CASSKSGATDTQYF. CDR3 nucleotides: TGTGCCAGCAGCAAGTCGGGAGCCACAGATACGCAGTATTTT. Full variable domain (remainder filled in from reference TRBV25-1 and TRBJ2-3): EADIYQTPRYLVIGTGKKITLECSQTMGHDKMYWYQQDPGMELHLIHYSYGVNSTEKGDLSSESTVSRIRTEHFPLTLESARPSHTSQYLCASSKSGATDTQYFGPGTRLTVL.

The chain uses TRBV14 and TRBJ1-3; no clear D. V was pared by 0 bases and J by 3 bases, with 3 bases between. The CDR3 sequence is 13 residues long. Germline CDR1 SGHDN, CDR2 FVKESK. CDR3 sequence: CASSQDYGNTIYF. CDR3 DNA sequence: TGTGCCAGCAGCCAAGATTATGGAAACACCATATATTTT.

This clone appeared a few times. The chain couples TRBV27 to TRBJ1-5; 9 bases line up with TRBD1. This CDR3 has 13 residues. Trimming at V came to 9 bases and at J to 4 bases, leaving 4 bases not matched to a gene. Germline V lookup: CDR1 MNHEY, CDR2 SMNVEV (reference sequence). The CDR3 is CASWTGENQPQHF. In DNA, the CDR3 is TGTGCCAGTTGGACAGGGGAAAATCAGCCCCAGCATTTT.

The chain is built from TRBV7-9 and TRBJ1-4; unclear D gene. The germline CDR1 and CDR2 sequences are SEHNR and FQNEAQ (reference sequence). V lost 3 bases to trimming and J lost 7 bases, with 6 bases between them. The CDR3 has 12 residues. The DNA for the CDR3 is TGTGCCAGCAGCTTTAGTACTGAAAAACTGTTTTTT. Translated, it gives CASSFSTEKLFF.

The V call is TRBV5-8, the J call TRBJ1-2; D is ambiguous. V dropped 4 bases and J dropped 3 bases, with 13 bases sitting between them. Germline CDR1 SGHTS, CDR2 YDEGEE. The CDR3 runs 14 residues. CDR3: CASSLRRNDYGYTF. The CDR3 DNA reads as TGTGCCAGCAGCCTGCGCCGCAACGACTATGGCTACACCTTC.

The J gene is TRBJ1-2, the V gene TRBV28; 7 nucleotides line up with TRBD1. This CDR3 has 14 amino acids. Germline loops: CDR1 MDHEN, CDR2 SYDVKM. V was clipped by 5 bases and J by 4 bases; unmatched bases: 7. Written as DNA, the CDR3 is TGTGCCAGCAGTCAGAAGACAGGGATCTATGGCTACACCTTC. Translating it yields CASSQKTGIYGYTF.

The sample holds one count of this clone. The chain employs TRBV9 and TRBJ2-3; D perhaps matches TRBD2 (6 bases). Germline lookup yields CDR1 SGDLS and CDR2 YYNGEE. V was clipped by 4 bases and J by 0 bases, with 18 bases between them. The CDR3 length is 17 residues. CDR3 in amino acids: CASSSILASTSTDTQYF. CDR3 coding DNA: TGTGCCAGCAGCTCCATCCTAGCGAGTACTAGCACAGATACGCAGTATTTT.

This clone was observed once. The V call is TRBV5-1, the J call TRBJ1-6; D perhaps matches TRBD1 (5 bases). This CDR3 is built from 15 residues. CDR1 is SGHRS and CDR2 is YFSETQ in the germline V gene. V dropped 6 bases and J dropped 6 bases, with 16 bases sitting between them. The CDR3 coding sequence is TGCGCCAGCACCTTCTCGGGACTTAGTAATTCACCCCTCCACTTT. This translates into CASTFSGLSNSPLHF. Based on the CDR3 plus reference TRBV5-1 and TRBJ1-6, the full variable domain is KAGVTQTPRYLIKTRGQQVTLSCSPISGHRSVSWYQQTPGQGLQFLFEYFSETQRNKGNFPGRFSGRQFSNSRSEMNVSTLELGDSALYLCASTFSGLSNSPLHFGNGTRLTVT.

This rearrangement joins TRBV7-6 to TRBJ1-4; TRBD1 aligns across 10 bases. Germline CDR1 and CDR2: SGHVS and FNYEAQ. V was clipped by 2 bases and J by 7 bases; unmatched bases: 13. The CDR3 spans 18 residues. The CDR3 sequence is CASSLPTGGESGGEKLFF. The CDR3 DNA reads as TGTGCCAGCAGCTTACCGACAGGGGGCGAGTCCGGAGGTGAAAAACTGTTTTTT.

The V and J genes are TRBV7-6 and TRBJ1-5; 9 nucleotides line up with TRBD1. CDR1 and CDR2 from the germline V gene are SGHVS and FNYEAQ. The CDR3 runs to 15 residues. The trim removed 4 bases at V and 4 bases at J, leaving 5 bases unmatched. This CDR3 is CASSYRTGVNQPQHF. CDR3 sequence (DNA): TGTGCCAGCAGCTACAGGACAGGGGTAAATCAGCCCCAGCATTTT.

The V and J genes are TRBV6-4 and TRBJ1-2; 8 bases match TRBD1. The germline V gene encodes CDR1 MRHNA and CDR2 SNTAGT. CDR3 length: 16 residues. Trimming removed 3 bases from V and 6 bases from J; junction bases left unmatched: 12. The CDR3 DNA follows: TGTGCCAGCAGTGAATTGGCCGGGACAGGTAGCCATGGCTACACCTTC. Protein product: CASSELAGTGSHGYTF.

This chain connects TRBV27 to TRBJ1-2, with D tentatively TRBD1 (6 bases). Looked up from germline, CDR1 is MNHEY and CDR2 is SMNVEV (reference sequence). This CDR3 is 14 amino acids long. Trimming shortened V by 4 bases and J by 5 bases, and 14 bases separated the two germline ends. This CDR3 reads CASSSLTGFYGYTF. For the CDR3, the DNA is TGTGCCAGCAGTTCCCTTACAGGGTTTTATGGCTACACCTTC.